Following are 19 T cell receptor beta chains from one sample sequenced in a study of blood T cell repertoires in COVID-19. Clones were read by immunoSEQ multiplex PCR, and TCRdb kept only the in-frame ones, dropping some. The sample includes about 97,000 clones, approximately 84% of them seen just once. Input material: peripheral blood. Every receptor here comes from a man aged 35-49 years with active or convalescent COVID-19.

The chain is built from TRBV3-1 (or the pseudogene TRBV3-2) and TRBJ1-6; TRBD1 agrees at 9 bases. With 4 bases clipped from V and 9 bases from J, the junction kept 4 bases outside the gene matches. The CDR3 has 14 amino acids. Germline V lookup: CDR1 LGHDT, CDR2 YNNKEL (reference sequence). CDR3 protein: CASSRTGDSSPLHF. The CDR3 DNA follows: TGTGCCAGCAGCCGGACAGGGGATAGTTCACCCCTCCACTTT.

The chain uses TRBV6-4 and TRBJ2-1; 9 positions match TRBD2. This CDR3 region has 14 residues. The J segment lost 10 bases and the V segment lost 4 bases, leaving 8 bases of the junction unmatched. Germline CDR1 and CDR2: MRHNA and SNTAGT. The CDR3 sequence is CASSVRGGLGEQFF. CDR3 bases: TGTGCCAGCAGTGTGCGGGGGGGCCTAGGGGAGCAGTTCTTC.

The V and J genes are TRBV7-9 and TRBJ2-7, with 7 nucleotides matching TRBD1. Trimming at V came to 6 bases and at J to 6 bases, leaving 8 bases not matched to a gene. The CDR3 runs to 13 residues. Germline V lookup: CDR1 SEHNR, CDR2 FQNEAQ (reference sequence). CDR3 sequence: CASRLGQAAEQYF. CDR3 bases: TGTGCCAGCAGACTTGGACAGGCAGCCGAGCAGTACTTC.

This clone was recorded only once. The V call is TRBV4-2, the J call TRBJ1-5; D is uncertain. Germline V gene sequence: CDR1 LGHNA, CDR2 YNFKEQ. The ends were cut back, 0 bases at V and 7 bases at J, with 7 bases in the middle. This CDR3 contains 13 residues. The CDR3 region is CASSQDFRQPQHF. CDR3 nucleotide sequence: TGTGCCAGCAGCCAAGACTTTCGGCAGCCCCAGCATTTT.

V is TRBV2 and J is TRBJ2-7; D possibly corresponds to TRBD1 (5 bases). The CDR3 sequence is 15 residues long. CDR1 is SNHLY, CDR2 FYNNEI, per germline. V lost 1 base, J lost 5 bases, and 15 bases lay in between. CDR3: CASSEEVQGINEQYF. The DNA for the CDR3 is TGTGCCAGCAGTGAAGAGGTTCAGGGAATAAACGAGCAGTACTTC.

This sequence joins TRBV10-1 and TRBJ1-4; no clear D gene. This CDR3 region has 15 residues. Germline assignment: CDR1 WNHNN and CDR2 SYGVQD (reference sequence). V was trimmed by 0 bases and J by 5 bases, leaving 10 bases between them. CDR3: CASSESREPNEKLFF. In DNA, the CDR3 is TGCGCCAGCAGTGAGTCGCGCGAGCCAAATGAAAAACTGTTTTTT.

The CDR3: CASSSPAAGIQIYTF. Written as DNA, the CDR3 is TGTGCCAGCAGCTCGCCGGCCGCCGGCATACAGATCTACACCTTC. The gene calls are TRBV7-2 and TRBJ1-2; D unresolved. Trimming took off 4 bases at V and 10 bases at J, with 22 bases between the two ends. Germline V gives CDR1 SGHTA, CDR2 FQGNSA. The CDR3 is made up of 15 amino acids.

This rearrangement joins TRBV3-1 (or the pseudogene TRBV3-2) to TRBJ1-3, with 9 bases matching TRBD1. V lost 8 bases and J lost 0; bases outside the gene matches: 8. The CDR3 extends over 16 amino acids. CDR1 LGHDT and CDR2 YNNKEL come from the germline V gene (reference sequence). CDR3 region: CASSGQGKVSGNTIYF. CDR3 nucleotide sequence: TGTGCCAGCTCGGGACAGGGCAAGGTCTCTGGAAACACCATATATTTT.

The CDR3 nucleotides are TGTGCCAGCACTAAGGACCCGCGACAGGTGAGATACGAGCAGTACTTC. This sequence encodes CASTKDPRQVRYEQYF. The rearrangement links TRBV27 to TRBJ2-7, with D possibly being TRBD1 (6 bases). Per the germline V gene, CDR1 is MNHEY and CDR2 is SMNVEV (reference sequence). There are 16 residues in the CDR3. The V gene lost 7 bases and the J gene lost 4 bases, with 23 bases spanning the gap.

Here the CDR3 reads CASSQVAGNSGNTIYF. CDR3 sequence (DNA): TGTGCCAGCAGCCAAGTGGCAGGTAACTCTGGAAACACCATATATTTT. The genes are TRBV3-1 (or the pseudogene TRBV3-2) and TRBJ1-3, with D hard to call. In germline, CDR1 is LGHDT, CDR2 YNNKEL (reference sequence). Trimming pared 1 base from V and 0 bases from J, leaving 10 bases between. CDR3 length equals 16 residues.

The CDR3 nucleotides are TGTGCCAGCAGTGGACAGGACGAAAAACTGTTTTTT. This translates into CASSGQDEKLFF. The gene calls are TRBV12-3 or TRBV12-4 and TRBJ1-4; 7 bases align to TRBD1. The V and J ends lost 5 bases and 8 bases, in that order; junction bases with no gene match: 2. The length of the CDR3 is 12 residues.

V usage is TRBV15 and J usage is TRBJ1-1; D unclear. Germline V gene data show CDR1 as LNHNV and CDR2 as YYDKDF (reference sequence). CDR3 length equals 13 residues. V was trimmed by 5 bases and J by 0 bases, leaving 7 bases between them. Here the CDR3 reads CATSAVMNTEAFF. CDR3 DNA: TGTGCCACCAGCGCGGTGATGAACACTGAAGCTTTCTTT.

V is TRBV4-2 and J is TRBJ2-7, with 11 nucleotides matching TRBD2. The CDR3 is 16 amino acids. J was trimmed by 5 bases and V by 0 bases; bases with no gene match: 6. CDR1 and CDR2 (germline): LGHNA, YNFKEQ. The CDR3 reads CASSQDLAGGLNEQYF. In DNA, the CDR3 is TGTGCCAGCAGCCAAGATTTAGCGGGGGGGCTTAACGAGCAGTACTTC.

The V call is TRBV10-1, the J call TRBJ1-6; 7 bases align to TRBD1. Germline V gene lookup returns CDR1 WNHNN and CDR2 SYGVQD (reference sequence). V gave up 7 bases and J gave up 8 bases; unmatched junction bases: 14. This CDR3 region has 16 residues. CDR3 sequence: CASKERLNRGYSPLHF. CDR3 bases: TGCGCCAGCAAAGAGAGGTTGAACAGGGGTTATTCACCCCTCCACTTT.

This clone was recorded once. The chain has TRBV7-2 and TRBJ2-6; 9 bases are shared with TRBD1. CDR3 length equals 14 residues. Germline values: CDR1 SGHTA, CDR2 FQGNSA. V gave up 5 bases and J gave up 7 bases; unmatched junction bases: 3. This CDR3 is CASSGDRAANVLTF. DNA of the CDR3: TGTGCCAGCAGCGGGGACAGGGCTGCCAACGTCCTGACTTTC.

The chain uses TRBV9 and TRBJ1-2, with TRBD1 matching 12 bases. This CDR3 has 14 amino acids. CDR1 is SGDLS, CDR2 YYNGEE, per germline. With 3 bases clipped from V and 10 bases from J, the junction kept 7 bases outside the gene matches. The CDR3 nucleotides read TGTGCCAGCAGCGAGGGACAGGGGGCAGTTTCCTACACCTTC. Its translation: CASSEGQGAVSYTF.

The chain is built from TRBV7-2 and TRBJ1-5; D unclear. Trimming removed 1 base at V and 6 bases at J, with 10 bases between. The CDR3 length is 14 residues. The germline gives CDR1 SGHTA, CDR2 FQGNSA. DNA for the CDR3: TGTGCCAGCAGCTTAGAGCGGGTGGGTCAGCCCCAGCATTTT. This sequence encodes CASSLERVGQPQHF.

The chain uses TRBV19 and TRBJ1-2; D is possibly TRBD1 (6 bases). This CDR3 has 12 amino acids. Per germline, CDR1 LNHDA and CDR2 SQIVND (reference sequence). With 5 bases removed from V and 7 bases from J, the gap between germline ends came to 11 bases. CDR3: CASSEQGGGYTF. CDR3 nucleotide sequence: TGTGCCAGTAGTGAACAGGGCGGTGGCTACACCTTC. Using reference TRBV19 and TRBJ1-2 for the parts outside the CDR3, the full variable domain is DGGITQSPKYLFRKEGQNVTLSCEQNLNHDAMYWYRQDPGQGLRLIYYSQIVNDFQKGDIAEGYSVSREKKESFPLTVTSAQKNPTAFYLCASSEQGGGYTFGSGTRLTVV.

This chain connects TRBV7-9 to TRBJ1-2; weak D call: TRBD1 (5 bases). The germline V gene encodes CDR1 SEHNR and CDR2 FQNEAQ (reference sequence). This CDR3 contains 14 residues. The V gene lost 5 bases and the J gene lost 5 bases, with 15 bases spanning the gap. CDR3 loop: CASSRISGTYGYTF. Written as DNA, the CDR3 is TGTGCCAGCAGCCGAATTTCCGGGACTTATGGCTACACCTTC.